The 29 T cell receptor beta chains given below trace back to one sample, sequenced in a study of cytomegalovirus exposure and HLA in healthy donors (TCRdb year 2017). The library was generated by the immunoSEQ multiplex PCR assay. For the multiplex PCR, a mixture combining 60 forward primers for TCR Vbeta segments and 13 reverse primers for TCR Jbeta segments was used. Here the immuneACCESS table is served through TCRdb, limited to in-frame sequences with V and J called. Missing clones are a known gap in these copies; in checked studies unresolved V genes cover under half, and the rest lacks a known reason. The sample table holds around 170,000 clones, of which around 80% were seen once. The top ten constitute under 2% of the sample. Material for sequencing was PBMCs. These receptors were taken from a woman in her 30s in good health and CMV-seronegative.

This sequence joins TRBV5-1 and TRBJ2-5, with TRBD1 identical over 9 bases. Losses at the gene ends were 8 bases for V and 4 bases for J; bases not matched to a gene: 9. This CDR3 is 14 amino acids long. Germline lookup yields CDR1 SGHRS and CDR2 YFSETQ. The CDR3 is CASTSQGAGETQYF. The CDR3 coding sequence is TGCGCCAGTACTTCACAGGGGGCAGGAGAGACCCAGTACTTC.

In its sample, this clone was seen a few times. This rearrangement joins TRBV9 to TRBJ2-2; 8 positions agree with TRBD2. Looked up from germline, CDR1 is SGDLS and CDR2 is YYNGEE. The CDR3 runs to 15 residues. V shed 2 bases, J shed 2 bases, and the junction held 2 bases outside the gene matches. In nucleotides, the CDR3 is TGTGCCAGCAGCGTCAGCGGGGGCAACACCGGGGAGCTGTTTTTT. This translates into CASSVSGGNTGELFF.

This sequence joins TRBV25-1 and TRBJ1-4; D is perhaps TRBD1 (5 bases). This CDR3 contains 16 residues. The V end lost 3 bases, the J end lost 7 bases, and 18 bases lay between the germline ends. Germline assignment: CDR1 MGHDK and CDR2 SYGVNS. The CDR3 spells CASSEGRAGGGEKLFF. The CDR3 nucleotides are TGTGCCAGCAGTGAGGGGAGGGCCGGGGGGGGTGAAAAACTGTTTTTT.

The chain links TRBV9 to TRBJ1-2, with D perhaps TRBD1 (6 bases). The CDR3 contains 14 residues. V lost 3 bases and J 8 bases, leaving 17 bases between the germline ends. Germline assignment: CDR1 SGDLS and CDR2 YYNGEE. The DNA of the CDR3 is TGTGCCAGCAGCGCCGGGACACCCGGATGGGGCTACACCTTC. Translated: CASSAGTPGWGYTF.

The chain joins TRBV4-3 to TRBJ2-1, with a weak D call TRBD2 (5 bases). Germline CDR1 reads LGHNA; CDR2 reads YSLEER. Trimming stripped 1 base from V and 6 bases from J, with 19 bases between. This CDR3 has 17 amino acids. The CDR3, as DNA: TGCGCCAGCAGCCAAGCAGTCCGGGGTGCAGTCAGCAATGAGCAGTTCTTC. Amino acids: CASSQAVRGAVSNEQFF.

The genes are TRBV10-2 and TRBJ1-2; 7 bases match TRBD1. The CDR3 contains 14 residues. Trimming at V came to 4 bases and at J to 3 bases, leaving 5 bases not matched to a gene. From germline, CDR1 is WSHSY and CDR2 SAAADI. CDR3 sequence reads: CASSARGQYYGYTF. The DNA for the CDR3 is TGCGCCAGCAGTGCGCGGGGACAGTACTATGGCTACACCTTC.

This clone was observed a handful of times. The chain combines TRBV20-1 with TRBJ2-7; D perhaps matches TRBD2 (5 bases). This CDR3 is built from 11 residues. CDR1 is DFQATT and CDR2 is SNEGSKA in the germline V gene (reference sequence). V was clipped by 6 bases and J by 6 bases, with 12 bases between them. This CDR3 reads CSASVAREQYF. As DNA, the CDR3 is TGCAGTGCCAGCGTAGCGCGCGAGCAGTACTTC.

The CDR3 nucleotides read TGTGCCACCAGGAGGCTGACAGACAGGGTTGAGGACAATGAGCAGTTCTTC. It yields the protein CATRRLTDRVEDNEQFF. V is TRBV15 and J is TRBJ2-1, with TRBD1 identical over 7 bases. The CDR3 has 17 amino acids. The trim removed 6 bases at V and 5 bases at J, leaving 16 bases unmatched. CDR1 and CDR2 (germline): LNHNV, YYDKDF (reference sequence).

This rearrangement joins TRBV10-2 to TRBJ1-2; D unclear. V shed 1 base and J shed 2 bases, with 14 bases lying between them. CDR1 WSHSY and CDR2 SAAADI come from the germline V gene. The CDR3 covers 16 residues. The CDR3 sequence: CASSELEGQRNYGYTF. The CDR3, as DNA: TGCGCCAGCAGTGAGTTAGAGGGTCAGAGGAACTATGGCTACACCTTC.

The V call is TRBV16, the J call TRBJ1-2; 8 bases fit TRBD1. The CDR3 is 13 residues long. Germline V gene data show CDR1 as KGHSY and CDR2 as FQNENV. V shed 5 bases, J shed 4 bases, and the junction held 3 bases outside the gene matches. DNA of the CDR3: TGTGCCAGCAGCGCTGACAGGGGCTATGGCTACACCTTC. It specifies CASSADRGYGYTF.

This clone was counted between two and nine times. The chain carries TRBV11-2 and TRBJ1-2, with D uncertain. CDR3 length: 12 amino acids. V gave up 5 bases and J gave up 2 bases, with 6 bases separating them. CDR1 and CDR2 from the germline V gene are SGHAT and FQNNGV. The CDR3 DNA is TGTGCCAGCAGCCCCGGGAACTATGGCTACACCTTC. This codes for CASSPGNYGYTF.

J is TRBJ2-5 and V is TRBV9, with 7 bases aligning to TRBD2. Germline CDR1 reads SGDLS; CDR2 reads YYNGEE. V was clipped by 0 bases and J by 4 bases; unmatched bases: 12. The length of the CDR3 is 17 residues. CDR3 coding DNA: TGTGCCAGCAGCGTAGGACGGGGGGAAATCGTCCGAGAGACCCAGTACTTC. Amino acids: CASSVGRGEIVRETQYF.

This clone appeared once. The chain recombines TRBV5-1 with TRBJ1-6; 10 bases match TRBD1. The junction had 5 bases not matched to a gene; V was cut back by 4 bases and J by 7 bases. The CDR3 contains 15 residues. Germline loops: CDR1 SGHRS, CDR2 YFSETQ. The CDR3 bases are TGCGCCAGCAGCGGGGGGACAGGGGCAAATTCACCCCTCCACTTT. Its translation is CASSGGTGANSPLHF.

The V and J genes are TRBV19 and TRBJ2-2; D perhaps matches TRBD1 (5 bases). Between the trimmed V and J ends, which lost 3 bases and 4 bases, there was a span of 9 bases. The germline V gene has CDR1 LNHDA and CDR2 SQIVND (reference sequence). CDR3 length: 14 amino acids. CDR3 bases: TGTGCCAGTAGTATTCAGGGTTCCACCGGGGAGCTGTTTTTT. Protein product: CASSIQGSTGELFF. The full variable domain, in which reference TRBV19 and TRBJ2-2 provide the parts outside the CDR3, is DGGITQSPKYLFRKEGQNVTLSCEQNLNHDAMYWYRQDPGQGLRLIYYSQIVNDFQKGDIAEGYSVSREKKESFPLTVTSAQKNPTAFYLCASSIQGSTGELFFGEGSRLTVL.

This clone appeared once. An end of the junction does not agree with germline; a read error may underlie this. The chain recombines TRBV9 with TRBJ1-2; D may be TRBD1 (5 bases). The V gene's germline CDR1 is SGDLS and CDR2 YYNGEE. The CDR3 runs 13 residues. This CDR3 is CVSSPDRNYGYTF. The CDR3 DNA sequence: TGTGTCAGCAGCCCCGACAGAAACTATGGCTACACCTTC.

The chain employs TRBV2 and TRBJ2-7; 9 bases align to TRBD2. With V trimmed by 7 bases and J by 5 bases, 9 bases remained unmatched. Germline loops: CDR1 SNHLY, CDR2 FYNNEI. The CDR3 runs 14 residues. In nucleotides, the CDR3 is TGTGCCAGCAAGTTCAGCGGGGGGATGGACGAGCAGTACTTC. Its translation is CASKFSGGMDEQYF.

The chain couples TRBV6-9 to TRBJ1-5; no clear D. Germline CDR1 is MNHGY and CDR2 is SVAAGI. The CDR3 loop spans 17 amino acids. The V end was cut by 2 bases, the J end by 4 bases, with 18 bases between. The DNA of the CDR3 is TGTGCCAGCAGTTATCCCCGTTGGGCCCGTATAAATCAGCCCCAGCATTTT. Its protein product is CASSYPRWARINQPQHF.

In DNA, the CDR3 is TGCGCCAGCAGCTACGGACAGGGGAACACAGAGACCCAGTACTTC. As protein: CASSYGQGNTETQYF. The chain couples TRBV5-1 to TRBJ2-5; 9 bases line up with TRBD1. With V trimmed by 3 bases and J by 4 bases, 7 bases remained unmatched. The length of the CDR3 is 15 residues. The germline V gene encodes CDR1 SGHRS and CDR2 YFSETQ.

Here the CDR3 reads CASSSSPVGTEAFF. CDR3 in DNA: TGTGCCAGCAGCTCCTCCCCCGTCGGGACTGAAGCTTTCTTT. The rearrangement links TRBV7-3 to TRBJ1-1; D is unclear. With 4 bases removed from V and 5 bases from J, the gap between germline ends came to 14 bases. This CDR3 comprises 14 residues. Germline CDR1 is SGHTA and CDR2 is FQGTGA. The full variable domain, completed using reference TRBV7-3 and TRBJ1-1, is GAGVSQTPSNKVTEKGKYVELRCDPISGHTALYWYRQSLGQGPEFLIYFQGTGAADDSGLPNDRFFAVRPEGSVSTLKIQRTERGDSAVYLCASSSSPVGTEAFFGQGTRLTVV.

The chain is built from TRBV25-1 and TRBJ1-3; weak D call: TRBD1 (5 bases). From germline, CDR1 is MGHDK and CDR2 SYGVNS. The CDR3 runs 15 residues. Trimming removed 0 bases from V and 3 bases from J, with 9 bases in between. The CDR3, as DNA: TGTGCCAGCAGTGAATACGGCGACAGTGGAAACACCATATATTTT. This codes for CASSEYGDSGNTIYF. The complete variable domain, with remaining parts taken from reference TRBV25-1 and TRBJ1-3, reads EADIYQTPRYLVIGTGKKITLECSQTMGHDKMYWYQQDPGMELHLIHYSYGVNSTEKGDLSSESTVSRIRTEHFPLTLESARPSHTSQYLCASSEYGDSGNTIYFGEGSWLTVV.

J is TRBJ2-7 and V is TRBV6-5; possibly TRBD2 for D (5 bases). V lost 2 bases to trimming and J lost 7 bases, with 15 bases between them. CDR3 size: 14 residues. Germline lookup yields CDR1 MNHEY and CDR2 SVGAGI. The CDR3 sequence: CASSYLNTREEQYF. As DNA, the CDR3 is TGTGCCAGCAGTTACCTAAATACAAGGGAGGAGCAGTACTTC.

The chain uses TRBV5-6 and TRBJ2-7; D possibly corresponds to TRBD1 (6 bases). The germline V and J ends were trimmed by 2 bases and 3 bases, with 15 bases remaining between them. CDR1 is SGHDT and CDR2 is YYEEEE in the germline V gene. This CDR3 contains 15 residues. The DNA of the CDR3 is TGTGCCAGCAGCTTAAAACCGGGACAAGGCTACGAGCAGTACTTC. Residues: CASSLKPGQGYEQYF.

This chain links TRBV5-1 with TRBJ1-2, with 10 bases fitting TRBD1. V shed 4 bases and J 5 bases; nucleotides not matched to a gene: 8. The germline gives CDR1 SGHRS, CDR2 YFSETQ. This CDR3 is built from 15 residues. The CDR3 DNA reads TGCGCCAGCAGCCAAAGACAGGGGGCGCAGTATGGCTACACCTTC. Translating gives CASSQRQGAQYGYTF.

The chain links TRBV4-1 to TRBJ2-1; possible D gene TRBD1, 5 bases. V was trimmed by 0 bases and J by 7 bases, leaving 16 bases between them. CDR3 length: 16 residues. Germline CDR1 MGHRA, CDR2 YSYEKL. CDR3: CASSQDRVGMRNEQFF. The CDR3 DNA is TGCGCCAGCAGCCAAGACAGGGTTGGAATGAGGAATGAGCAGTTCTTC.

V usage is TRBV6-1 and J usage is TRBJ1-6; no firm D call. The CDR3 extends over 18 amino acids. The germline CDR1 and CDR2 sequences are MNHNS and SASEGT. With 4 bases removed from V and 5 bases from J, the gap between germline ends came to 21 bases. The CDR3 coding sequence is TGTGCCAGCAGTGTATTGAGCGGCGGCCCAAGGGATAATTCACCCCTCCACTTT. Protein sequence: CASSVLSGGPRDNSPLHF.

The gene calls are TRBV29-1 and TRBJ2-2; 7 bases align to TRBD1. The J segment lost 3 bases and the V segment lost 7 bases, leaving 8 bases of the junction unmatched. Germline V gene sequence: CDR1 SQVTM, CDR2 ANQGSEA. CDR3 length: 14 amino acids. In DNA form, the CDR3 reads TGCAGCGGAACGGGACAGTTAGACACCGGGGAGCTGTTTTTT. Its translation: CSGTGQLDTGELFF.

The J gene is TRBJ1-4, the V gene TRBV5-1, with a weak D call TRBD1 (6 bases). V lost 4 bases and J lost 0, with 16 bases in between. Germline V gene lookup returns CDR1 SGHRS and CDR2 YFSETQ. The CDR3 spans 17 residues. In DNA, the CDR3 is TGCGCCAGCAGCGCGACCAGGGGTCTCGCAACTAATGAAAAACTGTTTTTT. This translates into CASSATRGLATNEKLFF.

The sample holds a few counts of this clone. The gene calls are TRBV27 and TRBJ1-1, with 7 bases fitting TRBD1. Germline V gives CDR1 MNHEY, CDR2 SMNVEV (reference sequence). Unmatched junction bases numbered 6, after V lost 2 bases and J lost 3 bases. The CDR3 has 15 amino acids. As DNA, the CDR3 is TGTGCCAGCAGTTTACATCCAGGGGGACACACTGAAGCTTTCTTT. The encoded protein is CASSLHPGGHTEAFF.

The chain links TRBV5-6 to TRBJ2-3, with TRBD2 identical over 7 bases. The CDR3 spans 16 residues. The germline CDR1 and CDR2 sequences are SGHDT and YYEEEE. V trimming: 4 bases; J trimming: 2 bases; junction bases outside the gene matches: 10. The CDR3 nucleotides read TGTGCCAGCAGCGCCGGACTAGTGGGGTCCACAGATACGCAGTATTTT. Protein: CASSAGLVGSTDTQYF.